This TCR beta chain was identified in a study of cytomegalovirus exposure and HLA in healthy donors. The V end was cut by 0 bases, the J end by 5 bases, with 8 bases between. This CDR3 has 14 residues. Per the germline V gene, CDR1 is SNHLY and CDR2 is FYNNEI. Vbeta (60) and Jbeta (13) primers were used in the PCR. TCRdb keeps only in-frame clones here, not all; method: immunoSEQ multiplex PCR. Of roughly 200,000 clones in the sample, around 83% were seen once. The sequenced material came from PBMCs. The chain recombines TRBV2 with TRBJ2-1, with D tentatively TRBD2 (6 bases). This TCR derives from a man in his fifties in good health and CMV-seronegative. The CDR3 region is CASSEARGHNEQFF. CDR3 nucleotide sequence: TGTGCCAGCAGTGAAGCGCGGGGTCACAATGAGCAGTTCTTC.